This T cell receptor (beta chain) was sequenced for a study of shared clonotypes between healthy human individuals. Study as a whole: CD4 naive and CD4 memory each took three plates per donor, while CD8 naive took two and CD8 memory one. Findings of the study overall: In the sorted subsets, rarefaction showed sequencing was incomplete despite large depth. Having only a few donors restricted how much genetic and exposure-history diversity was captured.

This clone was found a few times. Antigen specificity is unknown. Assay used: immunoSEQ multiplex PCR; TCRdb lists only in-frame clones, some missing. Of around 2.1 million clones listed, about 93% are singletons. Naive CD8 isolation took CD45RO-negative cells positively selected for CCR7 and excluded terminally differentiated effector memory CD45RA+ cells. Trimming pared 8 bases from V and 6 bases from J, leaving 10 bases between. Germline CDR1 and CDR2: SEHNR and FQNEAQ (reference sequence). The CDR3 extends over 11 amino acids. What was sequenced was naive CD8+ T cells from PBMCs. This chain uses TRBV7-9 with TRBJ1-1; the D is unclear. The clonotype originates from a man aged 18 to 29 in good health. Some clones in this sample may be carry-over from other donors' samples. The CDR3 nucleotides are TGTGCCAGCGGCGGGGAGGCTGAAGCTTTCTTT. It is translated as CASGGEAEAFF.